This T cell receptor (beta chain) was identified during a study of Tregs in tolerant kidney transplant recipients. Germline V gene lookup returns CDR1 SGHTA and CDR2 FQGNSA. With 0 bases clipped from V and 1 base from J, the junction kept 8 bases outside the gene matches. This CDR3 spans 19 amino acids. The assay was immunoSEQ multiplex PCR, and TCRdb's table has in-frame clones only and misses some. The sample lists some 80,000 clones, less than 98% occurring once. CD4+CD25+CD127- Tregs, CD4+CD25- non-Tregs, CD4 and CD8 cells were sorted. Study-wide results and limits: No direct test of biological reproducibility was done here.

About this clone: Its antigen is unidentified.

J is TRBJ2-6 and V is TRBV7-2; 8 bases are shared with TRBD1. The sample here was CD4+ T cells from blood, taken before the transplant. This TCR derives from a human donor who received a combined kidney and bone marrow transplant. CDR3: CASSLAPAGGRSGANVLTF. The CDR3 DNA follows: TGTGCCAGCAGCTTAGCCCCTGCAGGGGGCAGGTCTGGGGCCAACGTCCTGACTTTC.